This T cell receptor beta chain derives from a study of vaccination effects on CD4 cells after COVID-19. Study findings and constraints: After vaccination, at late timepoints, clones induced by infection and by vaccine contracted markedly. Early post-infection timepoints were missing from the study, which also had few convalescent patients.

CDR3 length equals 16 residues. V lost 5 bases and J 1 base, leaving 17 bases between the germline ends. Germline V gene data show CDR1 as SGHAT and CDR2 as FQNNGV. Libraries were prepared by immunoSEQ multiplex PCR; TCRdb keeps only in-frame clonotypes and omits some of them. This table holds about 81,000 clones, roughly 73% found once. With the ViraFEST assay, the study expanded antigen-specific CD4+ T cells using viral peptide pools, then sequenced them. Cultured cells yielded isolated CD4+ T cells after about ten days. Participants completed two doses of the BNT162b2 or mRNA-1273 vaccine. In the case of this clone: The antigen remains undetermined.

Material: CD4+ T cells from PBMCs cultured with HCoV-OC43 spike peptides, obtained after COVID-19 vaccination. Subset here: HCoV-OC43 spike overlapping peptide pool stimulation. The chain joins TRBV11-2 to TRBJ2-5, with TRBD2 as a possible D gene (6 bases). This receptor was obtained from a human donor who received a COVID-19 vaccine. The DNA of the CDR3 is TGTGCCAGCAGCACAAAGTCGAACGGGGGCCAAGAGACCCAGTACTTC. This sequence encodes CASSTKSNGGQETQYF.